This T cell receptor (beta chain) comes out of a study of PD-1 blockade in mismatch repair-deficient tumors. This clone was picked up one time. Its antigen is unknown. Repertoires were generated with immunoSEQ multiplex PCR, while TCRdb's copy carries only in-frame clones and drops some. The table shows roughly 80,000 clones, with over 70% occurring only once. Whole-study findings and limits: Tumor-resident clones, often absent from pretreatment blood, expanded after pembrolizumab and then contracted.

The junction had 8 bases not matched to a gene; V was cut back by 5 bases and J by 7 bases. CDR1 is GTSNPN, CDR2 SVGIG, per germline (reference sequence). CDR3 length: 13 amino acids. The TCR-sequenced patients were a few responders to pembrolizumab. This sequence joins TRBV30 and TRBJ1-5, with 7 bases matching TRBD1. The specimen comprised peripheral blood, sampled 12 weeks after starting pembrolizumab. The clonotype originates from an adult with mismatch repair-deficient cancer. This chain's CDR3 is CAWATGDYQPQHF. The CDR3 DNA sequence: TGTGCCTGGGCAACAGGGGATTACCAGCCCCAGCATTTT. Full variable domain (outside the CDR3, taken from reference TRBV30 and TRBJ1-5): SQTIHQWPATLVQPVGSPLSLECTVEGTSNPNLYWYRQAAGRGLQLLFYSVGIGQISSEVPQNLSASRPQDRQFILSSKKLLLSDSGFYLCAWATGDYQPQHFGDGTRLSIL.